These 12 T cell receptor beta chains came from one sample sequenced in a study of cytomegalovirus exposure and HLA in healthy donors (dated by TCRdb to about 2017). Library preparation was by the immunoSEQ multiplex PCR assay. For the multiplex PCR, a mixture combining 60 forward primers for TCR Vbeta segments and 13 reverse primers for TCR Jbeta segments was used. Imported from immuneACCESS, the table was reduced by TCRdb to in-frame sequences with V and J called. These copies leave out some clones; in studies compared against another copy, an unresolved V gene accounts for under half, and the cause of the remainder is not known. The sample table lists approximately 250,000 clones, roughly 78% of them with a count of one. The ten largest clonotypes hold about 0.45% of the sample. Input material: PBMCs. These receptors originate from a boy aged 5-17 years in good health and CMV-seronegative.

V is TRBV10-3 and J is TRBJ1-5, with D possibly being TRBD1 (5 bases). This CDR3 comprises 15 residues. V lost 2 bases to trimming and J lost 4 bases, with 12 bases between them. Germline CDR1 is ENHRY and CDR2 is SYGVKD. CDR3 in amino acids: CAISERRGINQPQHF. The CDR3 region has the DNA TGTGCCATCAGTGAGCGCCGGGGGATTAATCAGCCCCAGCATTTT.

The chain employs TRBV30 and TRBJ2-1, with a possible D match to TRBD2 (6 bases). Germline V gene data show CDR1 as GTSNPN and CDR2 as SVGIG (reference sequence). V gave up 4 bases and J gave up 4 bases, with 8 bases separating them. This CDR3 contains 12 residues. The CDR3 DNA reads TGTGCCTGGAAGGAGGGGTACAATGAGCAGTTCTTC. Its translation is CAWKEGYNEQFF.

The V gene is TRBV4-1, the J gene TRBJ2-7; maybe TRBD2 (5 bases). The CDR3 is 12 amino acids. Germline V gene sequence: CDR1 MGHRA, CDR2 YSYEKL. V lost 4 bases, J lost 6 bases, and 10 bases lay in between. CDR3 nucleotide sequence: TGCGCCAGCAGCCGGGAGCGCCCCGAGCAGTACTTC. Translated, it gives CASSRERPEQYF.

Only a few counts were recorded for this clone. The gene calls are TRBV9 and TRBJ2-2; TRBD2 matches at 10 bases. The CDR3 is 15 amino acids. V lost 5 bases to trimming and J lost 0 bases; unmatched junction nucleotides: 1. Per germline, CDR1 SGDLS and CDR2 YYNGEE. DNA for the CDR3: TGTGCCAGCAGGGGACTAGCGACGAACACCGGGGAGCTGTTTTTT. This codes for CASRGLATNTGELFF.

The V and J genes are TRBV11-3 and TRBJ1-4; D uncertain. The CDR3 runs to 15 residues. V lost 2 bases and J lost 0, with 7 bases in between. The V gene's germline CDR1 is SGHNT and CDR2 YENEEA. The CDR3: CASSLLQATNEKLFF. DNA of the CDR3: TGTGCCAGCAGCTTACTCCAGGCAACTAATGAAAAACTGTTTTTT.

The chain couples TRBV11-3 to TRBJ2-3; D is ambiguous. V was cut by 6 bases and J by 4 bases, with 5 bases left in between. Germline values: CDR1 SGHNT, CDR2 YENEEA. The CDR3 is made up of 11 amino acids. CDR3 in amino acids: CASRRSDTQYF. In nucleotides, the CDR3 is TGTGCCAGCAGGAGGTCAGATACGCAGTATTTT.

The J gene is TRBJ1-1, the V gene TRBV11-3; D is undetermined. V lost 2 bases, J lost 2 bases, and 6 bases lay in between. The germline V gene has CDR1 SGHNT and CDR2 YENEEA. The CDR3 spans 13 residues. CDR3 amino acids: CASSLYLNTEAFF. As DNA, the CDR3 is TGTGCCAGCAGCTTATATCTAAACACTGAAGCTTTCTTT.

This clone came up a few times. J is TRBJ2-3 and V is TRBV5-5; the D gene is possibly TRBD2 (5 bases). Germline lookup yields CDR1 SGHKS and CDR2 YYEKEE (reference sequence). The CDR3 spans 17 residues. V was cut by 1 base and J by 6 bases, with 21 bases left in between. In nucleotides, the CDR3 is TGTGCCAGCAGCTTGCTCTGGAGGTGGCGACCCTCGGATACGCAGTATTTT. Its translation: CASSLLWRWRPSDTQYF. Based on the CDR3 plus reference TRBV5-5 and TRBJ2-3, the full variable domain is DAGVTQSPTHLIKTRGQQVTLRCSPISGHKSVSWYQQVLGQGPQFIFQYYEKEERGRGNFPDRFSARQFPNYSSELNVNALLLGDSALYLCASSLLWRWRPSDTQYFGPGTRLTVL.

This sequence joins TRBV7-6 and TRBJ2-7; no reliable D call. CDR1 SGHVS and CDR2 FNYEAQ come from the germline V gene. There are 13 residues in the CDR3. The germline V and J ends were trimmed by 2 bases and 5 bases, with 10 bases remaining between them. The CDR3 DNA reads TGTGCCAGCAGCTTATTAATGGCTCACGAGCAGTACTTC. It translates to CASSLLMAHEQYF.

The chain uses TRBV5-6 and TRBJ1-2; 9 bases fit TRBD1. Germline assignment: CDR1 SGHDT and CDR2 YYEEEE. The CDR3 runs 15 residues. J gave up 3 bases and V 3 bases, and 6 bases lay outside the gene matches. For the CDR3, the DNA is TGTGCCAGCAGCTGGCCCGACAGGGGGTACTATGGCTACACCTTC. The encoded protein is CASSWPDRGYYGYTF.

This clone has just one count. The chain combines TRBV29-1 with TRBJ2-7, with a possible D match to TRBD1 (6 bases). Germline values: CDR1 SQVTM, CDR2 ANQGSEA. The CDR3 is made up of 13 amino acids. Trimming cost V 6 bases and J 7 bases, with 19 bases left between them. CDR3 protein: CSVRRGSGGEQYF. The CDR3 DNA reads as TGCAGCGTCCGAAGGGGGAGTGGTGGGGAGCAGTACTTC.

J is TRBJ1-1 and V is TRBV19; no definite D call. The ends were cut back, 3 bases at V and 0 bases at J, with 8 bases in the middle. This CDR3 contains 14 residues. CDR1 is LNHDA, CDR2 SQIVND, per germline (reference sequence). CDR3 loop: CASSIQVLNTEAFF. The CDR3 coding sequence is TGTGCCAGTAGTATCCAGGTACTGAACACTGAAGCTTTCTTT.